The 8 T cell receptor beta chains presented below share a single source sample, sequenced in a study of spatial heterogeneity in lung cancer. The time point: sample taken at primary tumor resection. Unsorted whole RNA of tumor, nontumor lung or frozen PBMC was sequenced. TCRdb called the 5' RACE reads again in MiXCR, with one record for every CDR3 protein. The sample yields roughly 39,000 distinct CDR3 sequences, roughly 5.2% seen once. The sample consisted of PBMCs, taken at surgery. These receptors all come from a male donor with early-stage non-small cell lung cancer.

There are many counts of this clonotype. This chain uses TRBV30 with TRBJ2-7; D unclear. The CDR3 sequence is 13 residues long. The V and J ends lost 1 base and 5 bases respectively, with 12 bases between them. Germline values: CDR1 GTSNPN, CDR2 SVGIG (reference sequence). The CDR3 DNA is TGTGCCTGGAGTGCCTCGAACTTCGACGAGCAGTACTTC. Protein sequence: CAWSASNFDEQYF. Together with reference TRBV30 and TRBJ2-7, the CDR3 gives the full variable domain: SQTIHQWPATLVQPVGSPLSLECTVEGTSNPNLYWYRQAAGRGLQLLFYSVGIGQISSEVPQNLSASRPQDRQFILSSKKLLLSDSGFYLCAWSASNFDEQYFGPGTRLTVT.

This clonotype was recorded many times. The V and J genes are TRBV4-1 and TRBJ1-1; TRBD1 matches 7 bases. Germline values: CDR1 MGHRA, CDR2 YSYEKL. The CDR3 spans 13 residues. The V segment lost 1 base and the J segment 6 bases; nucleotides outside the gene matches: 2. The chain's CDR3 is CASSQGQGPEAFF. The DNA of the CDR3 is TGCGCCAGCAGCCAAGGACAGGGCCCTGAAGCTTTCTTT.

The chain has TRBV6-6 and TRBJ1-3; D remains ambiguous. The germline V and J ends were trimmed by 4 bases and 5 bases, with 15 bases remaining between them. This CDR3 has 15 amino acids. Looked up from germline, CDR1 is MNHNY and CDR2 is SVGAGI (reference sequence). The CDR3 DNA is TGTGCCAGCAGTTCGCGATGGGAGGATAGAAACACCATATATTTT. Encoded protein: CASSSRWEDRNTIYF.

This clonotype was found many times. V gene TRBV6-2 or TRBV6-3 combines with J gene TRBJ1-1, with TRBD1 matching over 7 bases. V was clipped by 4 bases and J by 0 bases; unmatched bases: 5. The germline gives CDR1 MNHEY, CDR2 SVGEGT. The CDR3 runs 15 residues. CDR3 in amino acids: CASSSQGNMNTEAFF. The CDR3 nucleotides are TGTGCCAGCAGTTCACAGGGGAACATGAACACTGAAGCTTTCTTT.

This chain connects TRBV20-1 to TRBJ2-3, with 7 bases matching TRBD2. The germline V gene encodes CDR1 DFQATT and CDR2 SNEGSKA (reference sequence). The V gene end was trimmed by 5 bases and the J gene end by 4 bases; junction bases not matched to a gene: 6. The CDR3 sequence is 13 residues long. The CDR3 here is CSAGQRGPDTQYF. CDR3 nucleotide sequence: TGCAGTGCTGGCCAGCGGGGCCCAGATACGCAGTATTTT.

This clonotype was recorded many times. J is TRBJ2-5 and V is TRBV5-1; D is unresolved. The V gene's germline CDR1 is SGHRS and CDR2 YFSETQ. Trimming stripped 0 bases from V and 6 bases from J, with 9 bases between. This CDR3 has 13 residues. CDR3 sequence reads: CASSLEHTKTQYF. The CDR3 DNA is TGCGCCAGCAGCTTGGAGCATACCAAGACCCAGTACTTC. The variable domain in full, with the rest retrieved from reference TRBV5-1 and TRBJ2-5, is KAGVTQTPRYLIKTRGQQVTLSCSPISGHRSVSWYQQTPGQGLQFLFEYFSETQRNKGNFPGRFSGRQFSNSRSEMNVSTLELGDSALYLCASSLEHTKTQYFGPGTRLLVL.

This clonotype was seen only once. This clone may be a read error of a much larger clone one base away. Given the absence of the conserved phenylalanine or tryptophan at the CDR3 end, a read error is likely. The J gene is TRBJ1-2, the V gene TRBV6-1; 7 positions match TRBD1. Germline V gives CDR1 MNHNS, CDR2 SASEGT. Losses at the gene ends were 5 bases for V and 4 bases for J; bases not matched to a gene: 7. This CDR3 has 14 residues. CDR3 amino acids: CASSMEGALYGYTL. As DNA, the CDR3 is TGTGCCAGCAGTATGGAGGGGGCTCTCTATGGCTACACCTTA.

This clonotype was recorded at least ten times. The chain couples TRBV9 to TRBJ2-7; D not resolved. The V and J ends lost 0 bases and 3 bases respectively, with 7 bases between them. CDR1 SGDLS and CDR2 YYNGEE come from the germline V gene. The CDR3 spans 13 residues. The CDR3 region is CASSVGVNYEQYF. DNA of the CDR3: TGTGCCAGCAGCGTAGGGGTGAACTACGAGCAGTACTTC. Drawing the rest from reference TRBV9 and TRBJ2-7, the complete variable domain is DSGVTQTPKHLITATGQRVTLRCSPRSGDLSVYWYQQSLDQGLQFLIQYYNGEERAKGNILERFSAQQFPDLHSELNLSSLELGDSALYFCASSVGVNYEQYFGPGTRLTVT.